The T cell receptor (beta chain) described here comes from a study of blood T cell repertoires in COVID-19. This clone was detected only once. V lost 6 bases and J 4 bases, leaving 18 bases between the germline ends. The CDR3 extends over 15 amino acids. Germline V gene sequence: CDR1 SNHLY, CDR2 FYNNEI. Here immunoSEQ multiplex PCR was the method, and the copy in TCRdb shows in-frame clones only, minus some. The sample yields around 280,000 clones, 85% to 90% seen once. The origin of this receptor is a man between 65 and 79 years old with acute or convalescent COVID-19. The chain links TRBV2 to TRBJ1-2, with D possibly TRBD1 on 6 matching bases. Material for sequencing was peripheral blood. This CDR3 is CASRPGDTSSYGYTF. In DNA, the CDR3 is TGTGCCAGCAGGCCCGGGGACACCAGTTCCTATGGCTACACCTTC.